What follows is one T cell receptor (beta chain) and its context. TCRdb's copy holds only in-frame clones and misses some; the assay was immunoSEQ multiplex PCR. The data hold 65,000 to 85,000 clones, with approximately 92% observed a single time. The entry originates in a study of blood T cell repertoires in COVID-19. The CDR3 is made up of 12 amino acids. Germline CDR1 SGHRS, CDR2 YFSETQ. V shed 5 bases and J shed 5 bases, with 9 bases lying between them. The V call is TRBV5-1, the J call TRBJ2-3; D not resolved. This TCR was recovered from a man aged 45 to 65 with active COVID-19. Specimen: peripheral blood. This chain's CDR3 is CASSRNGDTQYF. CDR3 in DNA: TGCGCCAGCAGTCGTAACGGAGATACGCAGTATTTT.